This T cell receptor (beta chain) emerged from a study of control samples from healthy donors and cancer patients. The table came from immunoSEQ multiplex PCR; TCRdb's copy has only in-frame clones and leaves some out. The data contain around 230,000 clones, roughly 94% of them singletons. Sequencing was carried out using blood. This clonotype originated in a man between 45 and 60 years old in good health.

CDR3 DNA sequence: TGTGCCAGCAGCTTGGGAGGGGTTGTTTCACCCCTCCACTTT. This gives the protein CASSLGGVVSPLHF. The V call is TRBV5-8, the J call TRBJ1-6; D is possibly TRBD1 (5 bases). CDR3 length: 14 amino acids. The V end lost 0 bases, the J end lost 9 bases, and 10 bases lay between the germline ends. The germline CDR1 and CDR2 sequences are SGHTS and YDEGEE.